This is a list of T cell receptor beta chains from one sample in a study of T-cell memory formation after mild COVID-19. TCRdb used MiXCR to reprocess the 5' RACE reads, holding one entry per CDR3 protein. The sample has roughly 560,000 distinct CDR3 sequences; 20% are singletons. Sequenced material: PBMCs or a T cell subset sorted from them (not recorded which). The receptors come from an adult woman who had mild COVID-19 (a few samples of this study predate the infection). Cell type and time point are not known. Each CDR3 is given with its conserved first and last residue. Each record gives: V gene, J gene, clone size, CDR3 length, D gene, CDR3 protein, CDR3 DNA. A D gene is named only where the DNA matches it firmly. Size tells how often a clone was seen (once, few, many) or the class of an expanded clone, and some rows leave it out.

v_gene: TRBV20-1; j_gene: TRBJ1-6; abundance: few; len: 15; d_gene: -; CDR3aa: CSALHGPGRGSPLHF; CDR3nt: TGCAGTGCCCTACATGGGCCGGGCCGTGGTTCACCCCTCCACTTT
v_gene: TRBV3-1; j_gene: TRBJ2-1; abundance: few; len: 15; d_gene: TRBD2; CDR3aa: CASSQTSGNNNEQFF; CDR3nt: TGTGCCAGCAGCCAAACTAGCGGGAACAACAATGAGCAGTTCTTC
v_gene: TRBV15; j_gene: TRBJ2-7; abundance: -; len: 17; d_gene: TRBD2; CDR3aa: CATSGRFLAGGPYEQYF; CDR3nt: TGTGCCACCAGCGGTCGTTTTCTAGCGGGGGGGCCCTACGAGCAGTACTTC
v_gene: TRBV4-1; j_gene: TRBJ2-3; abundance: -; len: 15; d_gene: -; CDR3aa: CASSRFTGPQDTQYF; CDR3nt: TGCGCCAGCAGCCGCTTCACGGGACCACAAGATACGCAGTATTTT
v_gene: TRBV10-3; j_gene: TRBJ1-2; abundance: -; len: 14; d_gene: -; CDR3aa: CAISESTGREGYTF; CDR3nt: TGTGCCATCAGTGAGTCGACCGGGAGAGAGGGCTACACCTTC
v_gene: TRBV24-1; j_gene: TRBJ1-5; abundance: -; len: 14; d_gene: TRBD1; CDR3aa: CATSSGQGDQPQHF; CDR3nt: TGTGCCACCAGTTCAGGACAGGGCGATCAGCCCCAGCATTTT
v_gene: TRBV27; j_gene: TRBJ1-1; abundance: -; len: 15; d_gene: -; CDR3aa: CASSFRAIMNTEAFF; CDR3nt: TGTGCCAGCAGTTTCAGAGCGATCATGAACACTGAAGCTTTCTTT
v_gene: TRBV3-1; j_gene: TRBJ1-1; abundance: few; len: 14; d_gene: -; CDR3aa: CASSQRTGITEAFF; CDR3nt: TGTGCCAGCAGCCAACGAACAGGGATAACTGAAGCTTTCTTT
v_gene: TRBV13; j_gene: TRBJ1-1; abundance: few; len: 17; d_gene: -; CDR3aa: CASSSEGLGGENTEAFF; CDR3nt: TGTGCCAGCAGCTCCGAGGGGCTAGGGGGGGAGAACACTGAAGCTTTCTTT
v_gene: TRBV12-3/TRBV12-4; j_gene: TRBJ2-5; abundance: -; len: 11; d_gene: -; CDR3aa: CASSPAWTQYF; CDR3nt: TGTGCCAGCAGCCCGGCGTGGACCCAGTACTTC
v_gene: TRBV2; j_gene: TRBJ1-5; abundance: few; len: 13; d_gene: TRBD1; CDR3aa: CASKGQGDQPQHF; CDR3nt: TGTGCCAGCAAGGGACAGGGGGATCAGCCCCAGCATTTT